This T cell receptor (beta chain) was identified in a study of PD-L1 blockade in urothelial cancer. Synthetically made TCR analog templates were put into each PCR as spikes. Assay used: immunoSEQ multiplex PCR; TCRdb lists only in-frame clones, some missing. This sample has under 95,000 clones, with around 83% found just once. On this clone itself: No antigen is known for it.

Time point described: pretreatment peripheral blood. General study results and limits: Tumor-associated TCR clones expanded more in blood at 3 weeks in patients with durable benefit.

This specimen was PBMCs, taken around atezolizumab (anti-PD-L1) treatment. The TCR originated in a woman aged 70-85 years with urothelial cancer.

In nucleotides, the CDR3 is TGTGCCTGGAGTTGGAGCGGGGGACCCTACGAGCAGTACTTC. Its translation: CAWSWSGGPYEQYF. This rearrangement joins TRBV30 to TRBJ2-7, with TRBD2 matching 8 bases. The CDR3 is 14 residues long. V lost 2 bases and J lost 2; bases outside the gene matches: 5. Germline V gene lookup returns CDR1 GTSNPN and CDR2 SVGIG (reference sequence).